Each of the 9 T cell receptor beta chains below was sequenced from the same sample in a study of shared clonotypes between healthy human individuals. Profiled with immunoSEQ multiplex PCR; TCRdb holds only in-frame clones, not every one. The table lists about 2.1 million clones, 93% of them singletons, with about 1.6% in the top ten. Terminally differentiated effector memory CD45RA+ cells were excluded from the naive CD8 cells, which were CD45RO-negative and positively selected for CCR7. The specimen sequenced was naive CD8+ T cells from PBMCs. The source is a man between 18 and 35 years old in good health. Some clones in this sample may be carry-over from other donors' samples.

The chain combines TRBV2 with TRBJ1-4; the D is unclear. The V gene lost 4 bases and the J gene lost 0 bases, with 12 bases spanning the gap. The V gene's germline CDR1 is SNHLY and CDR2 FYNNEI. This CDR3 region has 16 residues. As DNA, the CDR3 is TGTGCCAGCAGTGTGCTACAGACGACAACTAATGAAAAACTGTTTTTT. Encoded protein: CASSVLQTTTNEKLFF.

The chain recombines TRBV28 with TRBJ2-3; 7 nucleotides agree with TRBD2. The CDR3 spans 15 residues. V gave up 7 bases and J gave up 4 bases; unmatched junction bases: 11. Germline loops: CDR1 MDHEN, CDR2 SYDVKM. The CDR3 bases are TGTGCCAGCATCTCGTGGGGGGGAGAGGCAGATACGCAGTATTTT. Translating it yields CASISWGGEADTQYF.

The gene calls are TRBV20-1 and TRBJ1-3; no clear D. CDR1 and CDR2 from the germline V gene are DFQATT and SNEGSKA (reference sequence). V was clipped by 3 bases and J by 3 bases, with 3 bases between them. This CDR3 is 11 amino acids long. The CDR3 reads CSASYGNTIYF. In DNA, the CDR3 is TGCAGTGCTAGTTATGGAAACACCATATATTTT.

V gene TRBV29-1 combines with J gene TRBJ2-5; 7 positions agree with TRBD1. TRBJ2-7 explains the end of the DNA better; the J call may be wrong. The CDR3 has 13 amino acids. Germline V lookup: CDR1 SQVTM, CDR2 ANQGSEA. The CDR3 here is CSVNRGNTYEQYF. In nucleotides, the CDR3 is TGCAGCGTCAACAGGGGAAACACCTACGAGCAGTACTTC.

V gene TRBV6-1 combines with J gene TRBJ2-1, with TRBD2 matching over 10 bases. This CDR3 is 14 amino acids long. Germline CDR1 is MNHNS and CDR2 is SASEGT. Trimming removed 0 bases from V and 15 bases from J; junction bases left unmatched: 8. CDR3 bases: TGTGCCAGCAGTGAAGCCTTTACTAGCGGGAATCTGTTCTTC. The encoded protein is CASSEAFTSGNLFF.

Of note for this clone: In the same sample, other DNA sequences code for this CDR3. V and J are TRBV27 and TRBJ1-5, with D perhaps TRBD1 (6 bases). Trimming took off 2 bases at V and 5 bases at J, with 10 bases between the two ends. Germline V CDR1 and CDR2: MNHEY, SMNVEV (reference sequence). This CDR3 contains 14 residues. CDR3 protein: CASSLLSGDQPQHF. In DNA, the CDR3 is TGTGCCAGCAGTTTACTGTCAGGGGATCAGCCCCAGCATTTT.

The chain carries TRBV4-3 and TRBJ2-7; 11 bases line up with TRBD2. The V segment lost 4 bases and the J segment 4 bases; nucleotides outside the gene matches: 6. From germline, CDR1 is LGHNA and CDR2 YSLEER. The CDR3 length is 15 residues. In nucleotides, the CDR3 is TGCGCCAGCAGCCCGGGGTGGACTAGCGGGTACGAGCAGTACTTC. It encodes CASSPGWTSGYEQYF.

The chain is built from TRBV29-1 and TRBJ2-7; 8 bases fit TRBD1. Germline trimming cut 2 bases from V and 1 base from J; bases unmatched to any gene: 7. CDR1 and CDR2 from the germline V gene are SQVTM and ANQGSEA. The CDR3 loop spans 15 amino acids. The CDR3 sequence is CSVESGQGASYEQYF. The DNA for the CDR3 is TGCAGCGTTGAATCTGGGCAGGGGGCTTCCTACGAGCAGTACTTC.

The chain is built from TRBV6-1 and TRBJ1-2, with D perhaps matching TRBD1 (6 bases). With 0 bases removed from V and 3 bases from J, the gap between germline ends came to 14 bases. From germline, CDR1 is MNHNS and CDR2 SASEGT. The CDR3 is 16 residues long. The CDR3 DNA reads TGTGCCAGCAGTGAAGCGAGAGGAGGACAGTACTATGGCTACACCTTC. Translating gives CASSEARGGQYYGYTF.